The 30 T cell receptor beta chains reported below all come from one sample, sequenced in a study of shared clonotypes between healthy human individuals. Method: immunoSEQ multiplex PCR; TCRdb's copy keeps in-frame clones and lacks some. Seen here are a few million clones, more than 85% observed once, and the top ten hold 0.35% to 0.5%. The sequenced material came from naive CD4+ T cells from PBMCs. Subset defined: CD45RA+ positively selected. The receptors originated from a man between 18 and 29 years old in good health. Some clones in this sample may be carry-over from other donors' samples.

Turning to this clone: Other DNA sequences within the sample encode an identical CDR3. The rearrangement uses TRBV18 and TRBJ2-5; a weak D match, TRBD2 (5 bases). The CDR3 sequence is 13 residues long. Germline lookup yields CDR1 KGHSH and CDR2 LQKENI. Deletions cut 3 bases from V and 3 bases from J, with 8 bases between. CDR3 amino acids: CASSPTGKETQYF. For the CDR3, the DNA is TGTGCCAGCTCACCCACCGGGAAAGAGACCCAGTACTTC.

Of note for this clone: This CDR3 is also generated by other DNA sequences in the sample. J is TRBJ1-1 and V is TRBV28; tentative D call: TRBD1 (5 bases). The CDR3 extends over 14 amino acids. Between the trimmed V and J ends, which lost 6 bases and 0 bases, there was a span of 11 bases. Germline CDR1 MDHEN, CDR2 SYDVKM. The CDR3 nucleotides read TGTGCCAGCAGGTCCGGGACGGTGAACACTGAAGCTTTCTTT. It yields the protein CASRSGTVNTEAFF. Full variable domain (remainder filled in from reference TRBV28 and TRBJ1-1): DVKVTQSSRYLVKRTGEKVFLECVQDMDHENMFWYRQDPGLGLRLIYFSYDVKMKEKGDIPEGYSVSREKKERFSLILESASTNQTSMYLCASRSGTVNTEAFFGQGTRLTVV.

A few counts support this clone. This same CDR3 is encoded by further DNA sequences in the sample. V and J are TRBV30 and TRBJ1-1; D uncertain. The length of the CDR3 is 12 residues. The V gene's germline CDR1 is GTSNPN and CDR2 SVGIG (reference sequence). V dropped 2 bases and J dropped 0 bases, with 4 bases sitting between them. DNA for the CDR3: TGTGCCTGGAGTCGCATGAACACTGAAGCTTTCTTT. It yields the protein CAWSRMNTEAFF.

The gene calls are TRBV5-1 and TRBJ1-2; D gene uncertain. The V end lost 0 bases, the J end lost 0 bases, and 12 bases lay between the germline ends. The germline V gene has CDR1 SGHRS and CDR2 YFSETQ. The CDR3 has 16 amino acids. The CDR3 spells CASSLVPSGPNYGYTF. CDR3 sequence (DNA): TGCGCCAGCAGCTTGGTACCCAGCGGACCTAACTATGGCTACACCTTC.

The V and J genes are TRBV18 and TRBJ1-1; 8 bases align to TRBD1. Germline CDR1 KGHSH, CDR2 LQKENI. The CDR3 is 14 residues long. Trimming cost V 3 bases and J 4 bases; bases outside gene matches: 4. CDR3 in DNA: TGTGCCAGCTCACCGGACGGGACAGGCACTGAAGCTTTCTTT. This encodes CASSPDGTGTEAFF.

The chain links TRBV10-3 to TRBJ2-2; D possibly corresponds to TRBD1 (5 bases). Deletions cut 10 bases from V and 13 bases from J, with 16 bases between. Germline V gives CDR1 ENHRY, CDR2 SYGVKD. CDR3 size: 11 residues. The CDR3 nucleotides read TGTGCCACCCTAGACAGTTTAGGGCTGTTTTTT. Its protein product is CATLDSLGLFF.

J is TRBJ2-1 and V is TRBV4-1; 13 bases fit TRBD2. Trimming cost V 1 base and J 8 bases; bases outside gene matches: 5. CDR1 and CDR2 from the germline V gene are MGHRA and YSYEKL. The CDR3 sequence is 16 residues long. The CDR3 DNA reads TGCGCCAGCAGCCAAGCCACTAGCGGGAGGGCCCATGAGCAGTTCTTC. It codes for CASSQATSGRAHEQFF.

The CDR3: CASSRGWTWANTGELFF. The CDR3 DNA follows: TGTGCCAGCAGCCGAGGATGGACATGGGCGAACACCGGGGAGCTGTTTTTT. J is TRBJ2-2 and V is TRBV5-6; tentative D call: TRBD1 (5 bases). Germline-derived CDR1 and CDR2 are SGHDT and YYEEEE. CDR3 size: 17 residues. V shed 4 bases and J shed 0 bases, with 16 bases lying between them. Together with reference TRBV5-6 and TRBJ2-2, the CDR3 gives the full variable domain: DAGVTQSPTHLIKTRGQQVTLRCSPKSGHDTVSWYQQALGQGPQFIFQYYEEEERQRGNFPDRFSGHQFPNYSSELNVNALLLGDSALYLCASSRGWTWANTGELFFGEGSRLTVL.

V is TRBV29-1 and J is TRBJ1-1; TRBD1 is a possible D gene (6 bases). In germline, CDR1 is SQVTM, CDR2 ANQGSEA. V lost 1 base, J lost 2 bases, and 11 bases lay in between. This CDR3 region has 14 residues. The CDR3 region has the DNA TGCAGCGTTGAAGCCCGACAGGCCAACACTGAAGCTTTCTTT. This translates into CSVEARQANTEAFF.

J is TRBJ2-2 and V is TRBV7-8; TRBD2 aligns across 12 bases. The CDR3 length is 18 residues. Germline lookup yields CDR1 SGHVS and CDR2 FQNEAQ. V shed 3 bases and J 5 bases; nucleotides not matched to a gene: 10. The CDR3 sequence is CASSFLLAGGPGTGELFF. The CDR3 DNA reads TGTGCCAGCAGCTTTCTCCTAGCGGGAGGGCCGGGGACCGGGGAGCTGTTTTTT.

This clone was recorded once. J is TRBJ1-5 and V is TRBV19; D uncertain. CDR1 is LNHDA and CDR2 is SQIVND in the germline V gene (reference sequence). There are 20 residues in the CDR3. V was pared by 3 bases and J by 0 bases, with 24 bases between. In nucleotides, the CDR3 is TGTGCCAGTAGTATGCGGCCTTTCCCCAATACTGTCAATAGCAATCAGCCCCAGCATTTT. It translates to CASSMRPFPNTVNSNQPQHF.

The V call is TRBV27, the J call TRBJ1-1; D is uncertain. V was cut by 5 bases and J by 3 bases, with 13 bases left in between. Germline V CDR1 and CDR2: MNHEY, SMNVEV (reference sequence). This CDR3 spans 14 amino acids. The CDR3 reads CASSPRGVDTEAFF. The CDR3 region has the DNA TGTGCCAGCAGTCCCCGGGGAGTAGACACTGAAGCTTTCTTT.

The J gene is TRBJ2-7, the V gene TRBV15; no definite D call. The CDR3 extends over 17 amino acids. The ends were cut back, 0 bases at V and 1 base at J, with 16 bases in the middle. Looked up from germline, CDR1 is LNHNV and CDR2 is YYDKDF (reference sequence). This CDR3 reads CATSRDLRQLDSYEQYF. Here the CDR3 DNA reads TGTGCCACCAGCAGAGATTTGAGGCAGCTTGATTCCTACGAGCAGTACTTC.

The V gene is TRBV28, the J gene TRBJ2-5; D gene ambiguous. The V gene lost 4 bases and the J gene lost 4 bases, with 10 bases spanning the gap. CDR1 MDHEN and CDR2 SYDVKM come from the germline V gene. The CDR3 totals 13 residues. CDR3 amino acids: CASSSSRGETQYF. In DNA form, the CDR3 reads TGTGCCAGCAGTTCCTCCAGAGGAGAGACCCAGTACTTC.

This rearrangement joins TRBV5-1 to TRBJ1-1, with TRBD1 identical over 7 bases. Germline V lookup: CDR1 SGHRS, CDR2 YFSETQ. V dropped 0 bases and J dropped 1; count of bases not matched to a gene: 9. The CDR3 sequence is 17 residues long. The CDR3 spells CASSLAPYAGGNTEAFF. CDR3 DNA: TGCGCCAGCAGCTTGGCCCCCTATGCAGGGGGGAACACTGAAGCTTTCTTT.

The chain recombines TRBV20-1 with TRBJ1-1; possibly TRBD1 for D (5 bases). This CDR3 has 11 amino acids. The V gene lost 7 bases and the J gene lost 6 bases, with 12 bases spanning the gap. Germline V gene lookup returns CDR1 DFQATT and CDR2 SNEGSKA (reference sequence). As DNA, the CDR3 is TGCAGTGGGCAGGGAAACGCTGAAGCTTTCTTT. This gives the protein CSGQGNAEAFF.

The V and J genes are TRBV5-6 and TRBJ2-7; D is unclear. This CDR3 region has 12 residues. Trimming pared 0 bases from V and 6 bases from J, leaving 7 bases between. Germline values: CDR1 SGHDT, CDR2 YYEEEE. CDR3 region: CASSLELGEQYF. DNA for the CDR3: TGTGCCAGCAGCTTGGAACTGGGCGAGCAGTACTTC. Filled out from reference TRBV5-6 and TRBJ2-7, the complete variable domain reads DAGVTQSPTHLIKTRGQQVTLRCSPKSGHDTVSWYQQALGQGPQFIFQYYEEEERQRGNFPDRFSGHQFPNYSSELNVNALLLGDSALYLCASSLELGEQYFGPGTRLTVT.

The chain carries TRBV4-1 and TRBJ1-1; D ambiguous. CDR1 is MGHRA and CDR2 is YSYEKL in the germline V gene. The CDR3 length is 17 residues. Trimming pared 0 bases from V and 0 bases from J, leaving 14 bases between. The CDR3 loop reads CASSQDPKNSLNTEAFF. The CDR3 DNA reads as TGCGCCAGCAGCCAAGATCCAAAGAACAGTTTGAACACTGAAGCTTTCTTT.

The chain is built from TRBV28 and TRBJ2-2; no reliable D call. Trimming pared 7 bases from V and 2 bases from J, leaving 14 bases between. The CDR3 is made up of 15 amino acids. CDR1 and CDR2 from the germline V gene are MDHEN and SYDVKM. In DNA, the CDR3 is TGTGCCAGCACCTCAAGGGCAGCTAACACCGGGGAGCTGTTTTTT. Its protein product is CASTSRAANTGELFF.

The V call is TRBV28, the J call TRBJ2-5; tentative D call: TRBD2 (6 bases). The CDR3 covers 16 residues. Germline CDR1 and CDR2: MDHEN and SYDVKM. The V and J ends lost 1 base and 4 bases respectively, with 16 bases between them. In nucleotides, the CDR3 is TGTGCCAGCAGTTTATCCGACTTTGGGACTCGAGAGACCCAGTACTTC. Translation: CASSLSDFGTRETQYF.

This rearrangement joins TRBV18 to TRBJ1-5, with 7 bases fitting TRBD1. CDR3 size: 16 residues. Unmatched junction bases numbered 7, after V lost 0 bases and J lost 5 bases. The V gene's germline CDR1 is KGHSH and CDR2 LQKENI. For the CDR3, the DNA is TGTGCCAGCTCACCACCAGGAGACAGGGTCGATCAGCCCCAGCATTTT. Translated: CASSPPGDRVDQPQHF.

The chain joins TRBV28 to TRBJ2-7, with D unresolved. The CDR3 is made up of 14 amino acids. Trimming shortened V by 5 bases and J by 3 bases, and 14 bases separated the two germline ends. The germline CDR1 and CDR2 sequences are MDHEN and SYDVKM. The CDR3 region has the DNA TGTGCCAGCAGTCCACCGCAGTCCCTCTACGAGCAGTACTTC. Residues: CASSPPQSLYEQYF.

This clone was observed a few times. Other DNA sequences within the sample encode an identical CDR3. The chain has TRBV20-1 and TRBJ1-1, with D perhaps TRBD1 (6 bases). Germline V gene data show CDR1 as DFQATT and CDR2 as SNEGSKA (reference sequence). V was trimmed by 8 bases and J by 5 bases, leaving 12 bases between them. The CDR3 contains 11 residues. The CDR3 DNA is TGCAGTCCCCTAAGGGGGACTGAAGCTTTCTTT. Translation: CSPLRGTEAFF.

The DNA of the CDR3 is TGTGCCAGCAGCCCTCGCCAGGGGGCGGCCGGGGAGCTGTTTTTT. Translation: CASSPRQGAAGELFF. The chain has TRBV5-4 and TRBJ2-2, with TRBD1 matching 8 bases. CDR3 length: 15 residues. Trimming removed 4 bases from V and 6 bases from J; junction bases left unmatched: 8. Germline CDR1 and CDR2: SGHNT and YYREEE (reference sequence).

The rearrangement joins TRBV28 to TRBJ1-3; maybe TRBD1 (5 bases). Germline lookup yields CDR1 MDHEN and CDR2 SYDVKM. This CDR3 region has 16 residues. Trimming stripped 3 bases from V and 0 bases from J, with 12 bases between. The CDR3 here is CASSFGGANSGNTIYF. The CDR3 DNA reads TGTGCCAGCAGTTTCGGCGGGGCCAACTCTGGAAACACCATATATTTT.

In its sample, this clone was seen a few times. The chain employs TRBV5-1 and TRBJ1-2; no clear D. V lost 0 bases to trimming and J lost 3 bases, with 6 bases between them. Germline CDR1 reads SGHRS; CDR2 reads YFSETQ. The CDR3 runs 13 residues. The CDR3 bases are TGCGCCAGCAGCTTGGCCAACGACTATGGCTACACCTTC. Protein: CASSLANDYGYTF.

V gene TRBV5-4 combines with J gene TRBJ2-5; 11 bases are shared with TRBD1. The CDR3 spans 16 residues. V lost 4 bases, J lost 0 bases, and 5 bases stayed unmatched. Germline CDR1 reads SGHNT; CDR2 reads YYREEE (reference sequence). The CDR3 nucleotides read TGTGCCAGCAGCCTCCGGGACAGGGGGTACCAAGAGACCCAGTACTTC. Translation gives CASSLRDRGYQETQYF.

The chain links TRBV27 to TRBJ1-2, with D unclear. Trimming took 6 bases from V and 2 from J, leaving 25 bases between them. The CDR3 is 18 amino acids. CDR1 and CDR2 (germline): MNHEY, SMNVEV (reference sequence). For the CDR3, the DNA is TGTGCCAGCAGCCCCGTGGGTATTACCCTCACTCTAAACTATGGCTACACCTTC. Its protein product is CASSPVGITLTLNYGYTF.

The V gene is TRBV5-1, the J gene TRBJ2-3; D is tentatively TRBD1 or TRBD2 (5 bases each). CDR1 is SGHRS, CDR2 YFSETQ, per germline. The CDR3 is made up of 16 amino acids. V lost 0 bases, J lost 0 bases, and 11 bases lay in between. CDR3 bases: TGCGCCAGCAGCTTGGCCGGGACCACTAGCACAGATACGCAGTATTTT. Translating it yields CASSLAGTTSTDTQYF.

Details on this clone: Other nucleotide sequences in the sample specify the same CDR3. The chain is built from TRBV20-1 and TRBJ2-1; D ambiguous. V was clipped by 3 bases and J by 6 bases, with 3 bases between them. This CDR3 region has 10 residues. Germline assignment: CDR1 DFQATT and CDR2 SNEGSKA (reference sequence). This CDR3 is CSASINEQFF. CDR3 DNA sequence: TGCAGTGCTAGCATCAATGAGCAGTTCTTC.